The 25 T cell receptor beta chains in this list originate from one sample, sequenced in a study of T cells in tumors after PD-1 blockade. Here immunoSEQ multiplex PCR was the method, and the copy in TCRdb shows in-frame clones only, minus some. The table has roughly 8,500 clones, about 59% seen once. The sequences come from tumor tissue, collected after anti-PD-1 treatment. These receptors were collected from a human donor with basal cell carcinoma.

The rearrangement links TRBV7-6 to TRBJ2-5, with TRBD2 identical over 8 bases. The CDR3 runs 15 residues. Germline V gene lookup returns CDR1 SGHVS and CDR2 FNYEAQ. The J segment lost 4 bases and the V segment lost 1 base, leaving 5 bases of the junction unmatched. In DNA, the CDR3 is TGTGCCAGCAGCTTAGTCGGGGGGGCGCCAGAGACCCAGTACTTC. Translation: CASSLVGGAPETQYF.

This chain connects TRBV2 to TRBJ1-5, with TRBD1 identical over 9 bases. V shed 5 bases and J 4 bases; nucleotides not matched to a gene: 6. CDR1 is SNHLY, CDR2 FYNNEI, per germline. This CDR3 is built from 15 residues. The DNA of the CDR3 is TGTGCCAGCAGTCGACAGGGGGTCGGAAATCAGCCCCAGCATTTT. This translates into CASSRQGVGNQPQHF.

The rearrangement uses TRBV11-3 and TRBJ2-1; TRBD2 agrees at 10 bases. V gave up 5 bases and J gave up 9 bases; unmatched junction bases: 13. Looked up from germline, CDR1 is SGHNT and CDR2 is YENEEA. The CDR3 length is 16 residues. For the CDR3, the DNA is TGTGCCAGCAGCCCGGGCTTAGTAGCGGGGGGTGCTGAGCAGTTCTTC. As protein: CASSPGLVAGGAEQFF.

This clone has only one observation. The chain employs TRBV5-1 and TRBJ1-1; D uncertain. The V end was cut by 4 bases, the J end by 1 base, with 8 bases between. The V gene's germline CDR1 is SGHRS and CDR2 YFSETQ. The CDR3 runs to 13 residues. The DNA of the CDR3 is TGCGCCAGCAGCAAAGGACGGAACACTGAAGCTTTCTTT. It codes for CASSKGRNTEAFF.

This rearrangement joins TRBV7-9 to TRBJ1-5, with D perhaps matching TRBD1 (6 bases). The V end lost 1 base, the J end lost 0 bases, and 7 bases lay between the germline ends. This CDR3 is 15 amino acids long. CDR1 and CDR2 (germline): SEHNR, FQNEAQ (reference sequence). The CDR3 DNA follows: TGTGCCAGCAGCTTAGAAGGGGGTAGCAATCAGCCCCAGCATTTT. It translates to CASSLEGGSNQPQHF.

V is TRBV5-4 and J is TRBJ2-3; TRBD2 matches 9 bases. The germline V gene has CDR1 SGHNT and CDR2 YYREEE (reference sequence). Trimming at V came to 0 bases and at J to 0 bases, leaving 11 bases not matched to a gene. This CDR3 has 19 residues. The DNA of the CDR3 is TGTGCCAGCAGCTTGGCCGTGGCTAGCGGGGTGTCTAGCACAGATACGCAGTATTTT. Its translation: CASSLAVASGVSSTDTQYF.

The gene calls are TRBV28 and TRBJ1-1; D gene uncertain. Trimming removed 3 bases from V and 3 bases from J, with 8 bases in between. This CDR3 is built from 13 residues. Germline CDR1 and CDR2: MDHEN and SYDVKM. The CDR3 sequence is CASSLSGYTEAFF. CDR3 coding DNA: TGTGCCAGCAGTTTGTCTGGGTACACTGAAGCTTTCTTT.

V is TRBV9 and J is TRBJ2-1; D is possibly TRBD1 (5 bases). The CDR3 totals 16 residues. Germline CDR1 reads SGDLS; CDR2 reads YYNGEE. Trimming removed 0 bases from V and 1 base from J, with 11 bases in between. The DNA for the CDR3 is TGTGCCAGCAGCGTAGAGCAGGGCGCGTCCTACAATGAGCAGTTCTTC. It yields the protein CASSVEQGASYNEQFF.

This chain uses TRBV10-3 with TRBJ1-6; possibly TRBD1 for D (6 bases). The V gene's germline CDR1 is ENHRY and CDR2 SYGVKD. V lost 10 bases, J lost 5 bases, and 12 bases lay in between. This CDR3 has 13 amino acids. The chain's CDR3 is CATQGFDNSPLHF. In DNA, the CDR3 is TGTGCCACCCAGGGGTTCGATAATTCACCCCTCCACTTT.

The chain recombines TRBV5-6 with TRBJ1-3, with D maybe TRBD1 (5 bases). Per the germline V gene, CDR1 is SGHDT and CDR2 is YYEEEE. This CDR3 comprises 17 residues. With 1 base removed from V and 0 bases from J, the gap between germline ends came to 14 bases. CDR3: CASSLFSGGTSGNTIYF. CDR3 in DNA: TGTGCCAGCAGCTTGTTTAGTGGCGGGACCTCTGGAAACACCATATATTTT.

The chain couples TRBV10-2 to TRBJ2-1; 9 bases align to TRBD2. Germline V gives CDR1 WSHSY, CDR2 SAAADI. This CDR3 is built from 15 residues. The V segment lost 7 bases and the J segment 5 bases; nucleotides outside the gene matches: 9. The CDR3 nucleotides are TGCGCCAGCAAGAACCGAGCGGGGGGTAACAATGAGCAGTTCTTC. Protein: CASKNRAGGNNEQFF.

In its sample, this clone was seen a few times. CDR3 region: CASSLRGTESSGNTIYF. CDR3 nucleotide sequence: TGCGCCAGCAGCTTACGGGGAACGGAGTCCTCTGGAAACACCATATATTTT. The chain couples TRBV5-1 to TRBJ1-3, with D hard to call. Trimming shortened V by 2 bases and J by 0 bases, and 15 bases separated the two germline ends. Germline-derived CDR1 and CDR2 are SGHRS and YFSETQ. This CDR3 is 17 amino acids long.

V and J are TRBV5-1 and TRBJ2-1; 8 bases are shared with TRBD2. Germline V gives CDR1 SGHRS, CDR2 YFSETQ. The CDR3 loop spans 17 amino acids. V gave up 2 bases and J gave up 3 bases; unmatched junction bases: 10. The CDR3 region is CASSFIGLRGVYNEQFF. The CDR3 nucleotides read TGCGCCAGCAGCTTTATAGGGCTGCGGGGGGTCTACAATGAGCAGTTCTTC.

V and J are TRBV7-8 and TRBJ1-1, with TRBD1 as a possible D gene (6 bases). Germline values: CDR1 SGHVS, CDR2 FQNEAQ. This CDR3 is 16 amino acids long. V lost 5 bases and J 0 bases, leaving 16 bases between the germline ends. CDR3 sequence (DNA): TGTGCCAGCAGCGCAACAGGGTTTCCGATGAACACTGAAGCTTTCTTT. This codes for CASSATGFPMNTEAFF.

The chain employs TRBV5-1 and TRBJ2-3, with a weak D call TRBD1 (5 bases). Looked up from germline, CDR1 is SGHRS and CDR2 is YFSETQ. The CDR3 extends over 15 amino acids. V lost 0 bases and J 1 base, leaving 9 bases between the germline ends. The CDR3, as DNA: TGCGCCAGCAGCTTGGGCGGACATGGCACAGATACGCAGTATTTT. It translates to CASSLGGHGTDTQYF.

The rearrangement joins TRBV5-3 to TRBJ1-4; D is perhaps TRBD1 (5 bases). TRBV5-3 is an ORF; its function is uncertain. Trimming cost V 2 bases and J 7 bases, with 9 bases left between them. The CDR3 loop spans 13 amino acids. Here the CDR3 DNA reads TGTGCCAGAAGCTTAAGGGACCGTGAAAAACTGTTTTTT. Amino acids: CARSLRDREKLFF.

The chain is built from TRBV6-6 and TRBJ1-3; D is uncertain. The CDR3 extends over 17 amino acids. V dropped 5 bases and J dropped 0 bases, with 17 bases sitting between them. Germline V gene lookup returns CDR1 MNHNY and CDR2 SVGAGI (reference sequence). CDR3 nucleotide sequence: TGTGCCAGCAGTCCTAGGGCCGGGCCGAGCTCTGGAAACACCATATATTTT. As protein: CASSPRAGPSSGNTIYF.

The chain carries TRBV27 and TRBJ2-1, with TRBD2 identical over 8 bases. Per the germline V gene, CDR1 is MNHEY and CDR2 is SMNVEV (reference sequence). The CDR3 length is 13 residues. V gave up 3 bases and J gave up 7 bases; unmatched junction bases: 2. As DNA, the CDR3 is TGTGCCAGCAGTTTGCGGGGGGAAAATGAGCAGTTCTTC. Amino acids: CASSLRGENEQFF.

This sequence joins TRBV3-1 (or the pseudogene TRBV3-2) and TRBJ2-5, with D possibly called TRBD1 or TRBD2 (7 bases each). Germline CDR1 is LGHDT and CDR2 is YNNKEL (reference sequence). Trimming stripped 1 base from V and 7 bases from J, with 16 bases between. The CDR3 extends over 15 amino acids. As DNA, the CDR3 is TGTGCCAGCAGCCAAGGGACAGGTCCGGGGGGGACCCAGTACTTC. This translates into CASSQGTGPGGTQYF.

The rearrangement joins TRBV5-1 to TRBJ2-3, with 9 bases lining up with TRBD2. V was pared by 4 bases and J by 2 bases, with 11 bases of the junction left unmatched. CDR3 length: 17 residues. Germline loops: CDR1 SGHRS, CDR2 YFSETQ. The CDR3 reads CASSPSASGEPTDTQYF. The DNA of the CDR3 is TGCGCCAGCAGCCCGTCGGCTAGCGGGGAACCCACAGATACGCAGTATTTT.

V and J are TRBV9 and TRBJ2-7; a possible D gene is TRBD2 (5 bases). V was trimmed by 0 bases and J by 0 bases, leaving 13 bases between them. In germline, CDR1 is SGDLS, CDR2 YYNGEE. This CDR3 comprises 16 residues. In nucleotides, the CDR3 is TGTGCCAGCAGCGTAGCGTCGGGATCCAGCTCCTACGAGCAGTACTTC. It translates to CASSVASGSSSYEQYF.

The chain couples TRBV19 to TRBJ2-6; D is possibly TRBD2 (5 bases). The germline CDR1 and CDR2 sequences are LNHDA and SQIVND (reference sequence). With 2 bases removed from V and 3 bases from J, the gap between germline ends came to 14 bases. The CDR3 is 17 residues long. CDR3 nucleotide sequence: TGTGCCAGTAGTATATCTCTCCGGGCGGGTGGGGCCAACGTCCTGACTTTC. This sequence encodes CASSISLRAGGANVLTF.

Comment on this clone: This same CDR3 is encoded by further DNA sequences in the sample. The chain carries TRBV11-1 and TRBJ2-3; TRBD1 aligns across 7 bases. J lost 4 bases, V lost 1 base, and 5 bases had no gene match. In germline, CDR1 is SGHAT, CDR2 FQDESV (reference sequence). CDR3 size: 15 residues. DNA for the CDR3: TGTGCCAGCAGCTTAGAGGGGGCAGGGGCAGATACGCAGTATTTT. The encoded protein is CASSLEGAGADTQYF.

The chain joins TRBV4-2 to TRBJ1-5; 7 positions agree with TRBD1. There are 15 residues in the CDR3. The V gene's germline CDR1 is LGHNA and CDR2 YNFKEQ. V shed 5 bases and J 2 bases; nucleotides not matched to a gene: 6. CDR3 sequence reads: CASSETGTGNQPQHF. CDR3 in DNA: TGTGCCAGCAGCGAAACCGGGACAGGCAATCAGCCCCAGCATTTT.

The table lists this clone with a count of one. The chain recombines TRBV19 with TRBJ1-6; D perhaps matches TRBD1 (5 bases). CDR3 size: 15 residues. V lost 5 bases, J lost 9 bases, and 17 bases lay in between. Germline CDR1 is LNHDA and CDR2 is SQIVND (reference sequence). In DNA form, the CDR3 reads TGTGCCAGTAGTCCAGCGACAGTCCGTCGTTCACCCCTCCACTTT. Protein sequence: CASSPATVRRSPLHF.